This T cell receptor (beta chain) emerged from a study of cytomegalovirus exposure and HLA in healthy donors. As for this clone: Its antigen is not known. Other DNA sequences in the sample encode the same CDR3.

Per germline, CDR1 SGHVS and CDR2 FQNEAQ. This CDR3 has 18 amino acids. Losses at the gene ends were 5 bases for V and 4 bases for J; bases not matched to a gene: 20. 60 Vbeta and 13 Jbeta primers were used in PCR. Measured with immunoSEQ multiplex PCR; TCRdb has only the in-frame clones, and not every one. This table holds about 120,000 clones, 72% found once. Study-wide findings and caveats: Analyzed later, most CMV-associated TCR beta chains appeared HLA-restricted.

The TCR originated in a man aged 25 to 45 in good health and CMV-seronegative. The sample comprised PBMCs. This rearrangement joins TRBV7-8 to TRBJ2-7; 7 bases are a match to TRBD1. CDR3 nucleotides: TGTGCCAGCAGCCTTCGAGCCGCAGGGGCAGGGGGAAAATACGAGCAGTACTTC. Translated, it gives CASSLRAAGAGGKYEQYF.